This section outlines one T cell receptor (beta chain) sequence together with its context. The antigen it recognizes is unknown. Base qualities were left out, and no much larger clone turns up one base away. The CDR3 runs 15 residues from the cysteine to the phenylalanine. The read is trimmed to its CDR3 DNA, 45 bases read in frame from base 1. V gives up 2 bases and J gives up 1 base, and the segment between their germline ends measures 13 bases. CDR1 and CDR2 are read off the germline V gene as SGHDT and YYEEEE. The data were taken from a study of blood T cell repertoires in COVID-19 (dated by TCRdb to the early 2020s). As for the study more broadly: Samples covering the acute and convalescent phases of COVID-19 were provided by collaborators in the United States, Italy and Spain. The samples were drawn from two sources: the first 160 participants of the ongoing ImmuneRACE study, and 1,254 subjects contributed by 6 global collaborators. The repertoires were released in a freely available public database meant as a resource for research on the immune response to SARS-CoV-2. Deeply sampled blood TCRbeta repertoires from subjects exposed to, actively infected with, or recovered from COVID-19 were included in the dataset. The material from the prospective study consisted of cDNA or gDNA derived from T cells, B-cell-depleted T cells, or PBMCs. The sample metadata nearly always contained a de-identified subject ID, COVID-19 status, age in years and sex. Where available, HLA class I and class II types were taken from metadata supplied by the sample provider and were not determined by assay-based typing.

Collaborating institutions collected whole blood in K2EDTA tubes following their own protocols. For TCRbeta analysis, collaborators shipped samples in one of three forms: frozen whole blood, isolated PBMCs, or DNA extracted from either of those sample types. TCRbeta CDR3 regions were amplified from genomic DNA using the immunoSEQ Assay, a bias-controlled multiplex PCR. Per the original workflow: Nucleated cell counts per sample were estimated from amplification of reference gene primers within the assay. To quantify the absolute abundance of each unique TCRbeta CDR3 rearrangement, sequence reads were collapsed and filtered. Productive Simpson clonality was computed per sample as the square root of Simpson's diversity index over productive rearrangements. The source is immuneACCESS, and TCRdb retained only in-frame sequences with V and J called. Part of the clones is not carried over; for the studies checked, unresolved V genes explain less than half of this, and the remainder is unexplained. D and trimming come from the DNA, and the V and J calls and clone size come from that table. The sample profile shows about 670,000 clones; 85% to 90% of them were found once. The ten largest make up roughly 0.26% of the sample.

Overall study results and their limits: How much clinical and demographic metadata was included differed by source and by participant, and the metadata was provided uncurated.

This TCR was recovered from a woman younger than 30 with acute or convalescent COVID-19. Sequencing was carried out using peripheral blood. The V and J segments used are TRBV5-6 and TRBJ2-7, and TRBD2 may be the D gene, going by 6 matching bases. The CDR3 reads as follows: CASSFPPGASYEQYF. The bases read TGTGCCAGCAGCTTTCCCCCGGGAGCATCCTACGAGCAGTACTTC.